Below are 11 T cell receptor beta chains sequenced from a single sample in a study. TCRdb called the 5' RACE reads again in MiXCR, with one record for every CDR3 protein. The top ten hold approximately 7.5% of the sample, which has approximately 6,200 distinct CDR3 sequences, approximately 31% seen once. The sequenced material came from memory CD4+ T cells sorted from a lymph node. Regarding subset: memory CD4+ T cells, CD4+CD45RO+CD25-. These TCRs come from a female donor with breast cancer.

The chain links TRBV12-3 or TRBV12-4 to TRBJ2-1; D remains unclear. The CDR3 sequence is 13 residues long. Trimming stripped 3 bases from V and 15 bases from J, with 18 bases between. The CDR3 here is CASSFPNQAVPFF. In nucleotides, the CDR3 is TGTGCCAGCAGTTTTCCCAACCAGGCAGTCCCGTTCTTC.

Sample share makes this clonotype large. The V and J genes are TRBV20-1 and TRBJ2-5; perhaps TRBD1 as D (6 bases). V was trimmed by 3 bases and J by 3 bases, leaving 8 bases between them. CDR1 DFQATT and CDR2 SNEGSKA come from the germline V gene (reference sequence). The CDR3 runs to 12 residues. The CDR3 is CSARYREETQYF. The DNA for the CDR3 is TGCAGTGCTAGGTACAGGGAAGAGACCCAGTACTTC.

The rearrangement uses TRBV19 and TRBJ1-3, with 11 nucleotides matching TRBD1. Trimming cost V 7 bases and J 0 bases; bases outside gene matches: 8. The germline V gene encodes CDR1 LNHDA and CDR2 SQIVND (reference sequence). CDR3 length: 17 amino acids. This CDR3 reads CASTIGTGGLSGNTIYF. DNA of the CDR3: TGTGCCAGTACCATCGGGACAGGGGGTCTCTCTGGAAACACCATATATTTT. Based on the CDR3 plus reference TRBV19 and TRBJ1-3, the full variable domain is DGGITQSPKYLFRKEGQNVTLSCEQNLNHDAMYWYRQDPGQGLRLIYYSQIVNDFQKGDIAEGYSVSREKKESFPLTVTSAQKNPTAFYLCASTIGTGGLSGNTIYFGEGSWLTVV.

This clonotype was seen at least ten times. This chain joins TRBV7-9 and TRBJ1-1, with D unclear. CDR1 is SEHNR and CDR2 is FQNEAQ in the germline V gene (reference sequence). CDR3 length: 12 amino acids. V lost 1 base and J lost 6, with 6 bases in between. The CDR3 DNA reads TGTGCCAGCAGCTTAGATTTTCCTGAAGCTTTCTTT. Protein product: CASSLDFPEAFF.

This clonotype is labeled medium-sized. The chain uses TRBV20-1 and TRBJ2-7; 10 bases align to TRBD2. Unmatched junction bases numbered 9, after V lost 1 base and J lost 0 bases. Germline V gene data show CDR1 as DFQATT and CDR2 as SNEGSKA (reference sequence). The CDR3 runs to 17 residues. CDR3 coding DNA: TGCAGTGCTAGAGCACGGGGGAGCGGGAGGGCCTCCTACGAGCAGTACTTC. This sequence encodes CSARARGSGRASYEQYF.

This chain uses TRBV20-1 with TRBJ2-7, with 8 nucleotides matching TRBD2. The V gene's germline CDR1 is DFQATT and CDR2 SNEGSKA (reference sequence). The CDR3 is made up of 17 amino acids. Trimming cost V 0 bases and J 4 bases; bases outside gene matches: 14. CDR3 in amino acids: CSARDSMGRGGGYEQYF. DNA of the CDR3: TGCAGTGCTAGAGATTCTATGGGCCGGGGGGGAGGATACGAGCAGTACTTC.

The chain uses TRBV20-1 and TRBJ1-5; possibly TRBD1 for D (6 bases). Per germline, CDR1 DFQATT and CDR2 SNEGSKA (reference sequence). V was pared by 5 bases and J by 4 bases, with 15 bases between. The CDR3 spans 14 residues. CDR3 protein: CSADPGQGNQPQHF. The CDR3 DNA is TGCAGTGCTGACCCCGGGCAGGGGAATCAGCCCCAGCATTTT.

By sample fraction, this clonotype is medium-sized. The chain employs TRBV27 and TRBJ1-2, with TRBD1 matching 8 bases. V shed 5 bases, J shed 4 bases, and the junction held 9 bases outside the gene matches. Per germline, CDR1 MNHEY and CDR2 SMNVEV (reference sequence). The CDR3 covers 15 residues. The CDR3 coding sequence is TGTGCCAGCAGTGACAGGGGCGGACCCTCCTATGGCTACACCTTC. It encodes CASSDRGGPSYGYTF.

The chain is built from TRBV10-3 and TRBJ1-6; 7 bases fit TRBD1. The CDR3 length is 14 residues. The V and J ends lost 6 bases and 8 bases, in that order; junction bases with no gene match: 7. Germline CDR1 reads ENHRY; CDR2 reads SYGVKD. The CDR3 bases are TGTGCCATCAGGGAACAGGGGTCCCATTCACCCCTCCACTTT. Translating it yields CAIREQGSHSPLHF.

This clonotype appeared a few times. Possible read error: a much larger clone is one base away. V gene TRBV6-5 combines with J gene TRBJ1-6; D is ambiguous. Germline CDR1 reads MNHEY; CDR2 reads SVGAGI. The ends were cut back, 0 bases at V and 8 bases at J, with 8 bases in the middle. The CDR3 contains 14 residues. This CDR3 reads CASSYSQRYSPLHF. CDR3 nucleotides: TGTGCCAGCAGTTACTCCCAGCGGTATTCACCCCTCCACTTT.

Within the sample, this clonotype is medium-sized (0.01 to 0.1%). CDR3 residues: CASSPRIEDTQYF. CDR3 in DNA: TGTGCCAGCAGCCCCCGGATAGAAGATACGCAGTATTTT. The rearrangement uses TRBV11-2 and TRBJ2-3; D is unresolved. CDR1 is SGHAT and CDR2 is FQNNGV in the germline V gene. The CDR3 runs 13 residues. V gave up 5 bases and J gave up 5 bases, with 11 bases separating them. Based on the CDR3 plus reference TRBV11-2 and TRBJ2-3, the full variable domain is EAGVAQSPRYKIIEKRQSVAFWCNPISGHATLYWYQQILGQGPKLLIQFQNNGVVDDSQLPKDRFSAERLKGVDSTLKIQPAKLEDSAVYLCASSPRIEDTQYFGPGTRLTVL.